A single sample is the source of the 29 T cell receptor beta chains below, sequenced in a study of cytomegalovirus exposure and HLA in healthy donors. The PCR contained 60 Vbeta and 13 Jbeta primers. Repertoires were generated with immunoSEQ multiplex PCR, while TCRdb's copy carries only in-frame clones and drops some. The profile covers about 300,000 clones, with 70% to 90% appearing a single time and almost 4% taken by the ten largest. The sequencing input was PBMCs. The receptors come from a man aged 40-49 years in good health and CMV-seropositive.

About this clone itself: Other DNA sequences from this sample encode an identical CDR3 as well. V gene TRBV29-1 combines with J gene TRBJ2-1; the match to TRBD1 covers 7 bases. This CDR3 spans 14 amino acids. Losses at the gene ends were 4 bases for V and 0 bases for J; bases not matched to a gene: 3. CDR1 is SQVTM and CDR2 is ANQGSEA in the germline V gene. The DNA of the CDR3 is TGCAGCGTTGGACAGGGTGGCTCCTACAATGAGCAGTTCTTC. It encodes CSVGQGGSYNEQFF.

The chain recombines TRBV7-6 with TRBJ2-5, with 9 bases fitting TRBD1. The germline CDR1 and CDR2 sequences are SGHVS and FNYEAQ. The junction had 5 bases not matched to a gene; V was cut back by 4 bases and J by 5 bases. The CDR3 is 14 residues long. The DNA for the CDR3 is TGTGCCAGCAGCTGGGACAGGGCCGTTGAGACCCAGTACTTC. Amino acids: CASSWDRAVETQYF.

J is TRBJ2-5 and V is TRBV6-6; 12 bases match TRBD2. The CDR3 extends over 16 amino acids. Germline trimming cut 5 bases from V and 4 bases from J; bases unmatched to any gene: 8. Germline values: CDR1 MNHNY, CDR2 SVGAGI (reference sequence). CDR3 loop: CASSNAASGGGETQYF. In DNA form, the CDR3 reads TGTGCCAGCAGTAACGCAGCTAGCGGGGGGGGAGAGACCCAGTACTTC.

The chain carries TRBV5-4 and TRBJ2-5, with 9 bases identical to TRBD1. Germline trimming cut 3 bases from V and 5 bases from J; bases unmatched to any gene: 11. The CDR3 totals 16 residues. Germline V CDR1 and CDR2: SGHNT, YYREEE (reference sequence). The CDR3 sequence is CASSSNTGTGLETQYF. The CDR3 nucleotides are TGTGCCAGCAGCTCAAATACCGGGACAGGGTTGGAGACCCAGTACTTC.

The J gene is TRBJ2-2, the V gene TRBV25-1; TRBD1 matches 7 bases. Trimming at V came to 8 bases and at J to 6 bases, leaving 15 bases not matched to a gene. Looked up from germline, CDR1 is MGHDK and CDR2 is SYGVNS. This CDR3 contains 16 residues. CDR3 amino acids: CASSPDRTAPAGELFF. CDR3 nucleotides: TGTGCCAGCTCTCCGGACAGGACAGCGCCAGCCGGGGAGCTGTTTTTT. The full variable domain, in which reference TRBV25-1 and TRBJ2-2 provide the parts outside the CDR3, is EADIYQTPRYLVIGTGKKITLECSQTMGHDKMYWYQQDPGMELHLIHYSYGVNSTEKGDLSSESTVSRIRTEHFPLTLESARPSHTSQYLCASSPDRTAPAGELFFGEGSRLTVL.

The gene calls are TRBV19 and TRBJ2-5; D may be TRBD2 (6 bases). The CDR3 runs 15 residues. Germline CDR1 is LNHDA and CDR2 is SQIVND (reference sequence). V was clipped by 1 base and J by 5 bases, with 14 bases between them. Here the CDR3 DNA reads TGTGCCAGTAGTATAGGTGGAATCGGAGGGGAGACCCAGTACTTC. This sequence encodes CASSIGGIGGETQYF.

The genes are TRBV30 and TRBJ1-2; D is perhaps TRBD1 (6 bases). The CDR3 loop spans 14 amino acids. V shed 2 bases and J shed 2 bases, with 12 bases lying between them. Germline V gene lookup returns CDR1 GTSNPN and CDR2 SVGIG (reference sequence). This chain's CDR3 is CAWSPTGPNYGYTF. The CDR3 coding sequence is TGTGCCTGGAGTCCGACAGGTCCCAACTATGGCTACACCTTC.

This clone has just a few counts. This chain joins TRBV5-4 and TRBJ1-1; possible D gene TRBD1, 5 bases. CDR1 and CDR2 (germline): SGHNT, YYREEE (reference sequence). Trimming pared 1 base from V and 4 bases from J, leaving 8 bases between. CDR3 length: 13 residues. The CDR3 here is CASSLTQGTEAFF. The CDR3 bases are TGTGCCAGCAGCTTGACCCAGGGCACTGAAGCTTTCTTT.

This clone was recorded a few times. The chain combines TRBV4-1 with TRBJ1-4; D may be TRBD1 (6 bases). The germline CDR1 and CDR2 sequences are MGHRA and YSYEKL. V lost 6 bases, J lost 8 bases, and 19 bases lay in between. This CDR3 spans 15 amino acids. The CDR3 DNA reads as TGCGCCAGCAGTCACAACCACAGGGTGGGCGAAAAACTGTTTTTT. Translation: CASSHNHRVGEKLFF.

Of note for this clone: A read error may account for a junction end that differs from germline. The chain links TRBV7-9 to TRBJ2-6; D not certain. The CDR3 covers 14 residues. Germline V gene data show CDR1 as SEHNR and CDR2 as FQNEAQ (reference sequence). The CDR3 is CSSSSVPGANVLTF. The CDR3 region has the DNA TGTTCCAGCAGCTCCGTCCCTGGGGCCAACGTCCTGACTTTC.

The chain has TRBV9 and TRBJ2-2, with 9 bases fitting TRBD1. The length of the CDR3 is 17 residues. Germline V lookup: CDR1 SGDLS, CDR2 YYNGEE. Trimming took 0 bases from V and 4 from J; bases not matched to a gene: 7. The CDR3 nucleotides read TGTGCCAGCAGCGTAGCGGGGACAGGGTGGGTCACCGGGGAGCTGTTTTTT. Its translation is CASSVAGTGWVTGELFF.

Of note for this clone: The germline gene is not matched at one end of the junction; a read error may be the cause. This chain links TRBV7-9 with TRBJ2-5; 7 bases fit TRBD2. The CDR3 loop spans 12 amino acids. Germline lookup yields CDR1 SEHNR and CDR2 FQNEAQ (reference sequence). In DNA, the CDR3 is TGTTCCAGCGGTAGCGGGCAAGAGACCCAGTACTTC. Its protein product is CSSGSGQETQYF.

The J gene is TRBJ2-2, the V gene TRBV30; D gene ambiguous. Trimming removed 0 bases at V and 7 bases at J, with 6 bases between. This CDR3 region has 12 residues. Germline V gene lookup returns CDR1 GTSNPN and CDR2 SVGIG (reference sequence). CDR3 DNA sequence: TGTGCCTGGAGTGTTTATGTCGGGGAGCTGTTTTTT. Its protein product is CAWSVYVGELFF.

The chain is built from TRBV7-9 and TRBJ2-7, with a possible D match to TRBD2 (5 bases). The germline V and J ends were trimmed by 2 bases and 4 bases, with 9 bases remaining between them. The CDR3 covers 13 residues. Germline V CDR1 and CDR2: SEHNR, FQNEAQ (reference sequence). The CDR3 spells CASSLRGRYEQYF. In DNA, the CDR3 is TGTGCCAGCAGCTTAAGAGGGCGGTACGAGCAGTACTTC.

This chain uses TRBV18 with TRBJ2-2; perhaps TRBD1 as D (6 bases). The V gene's germline CDR1 is KGHSH and CDR2 LQKENI. Trimming left V 5 bases short and J 9 bases short, with 13 bases between. The CDR3 extends over 13 amino acids. CDR3 coding DNA: TGTGCCAGCTCATCCCGGACAGCTCGGGAGCTGTTTTTT. It yields the protein CASSSRTARELFF.

V is TRBV9 and J is TRBJ2-1, with 10 bases lining up with TRBD2. CDR1 and CDR2 (germline): SGDLS, YYNGEE. This CDR3 is 14 amino acids long. The V segment lost 3 bases and the J segment 8 bases; nucleotides outside the gene matches: 5. CDR3 sequence: CASSASGSIHEQFF. CDR3 DNA: TGTGCCAGCAGCGCTAGCGGGAGTATACATGAGCAGTTCTTC.

The rearrangement joins TRBV7-2 to TRBJ2-1; no clear D gene. V lost 1 base to trimming and J lost 4 bases, with 2 bases between them. Germline-derived CDR1 and CDR2 are SGHTA and FQGNSA. CDR3 length equals 12 residues. The CDR3 protein is CASSLVYNEQFF. The CDR3 DNA sequence: TGTGCCAGCAGCTTAGTATACAATGAGCAGTTCTTC. Variable domain in full (rest from reference TRBV7-2 and TRBJ2-1): GAGVSQSPSNKVTEKGKDVELRCDPISGHTALYWYRQSLGQGLEFLIYFQGNSAPDKSGLPSDRFSAERTGGSVSTLTIQRTQQEDSAVYLCASSLVYNEQFFGPGTRLTVL.

This clone turned up a few times. The chain uses TRBV4-3 and TRBJ2-4; TRBD2 agrees at 8 bases. V lost 0 bases to trimming and J lost 5 bases; unmatched junction nucleotides: 6. The CDR3 sequence is 16 residues long. The V gene's germline CDR1 is LGHNA and CDR2 YSLEER. CDR3 in DNA: TGCGCCAGCAGCCAAGATAGGACTAGCAGAGAAAACATTCAGTACTTC. Protein product: CASSQDRTSRENIQYF.

V is TRBV4-2 and J is TRBJ1-5; 11 bases agree with TRBD1. V was pared by 3 bases and J by 4 bases, with 5 bases of the junction left unmatched. The CDR3 spans 16 residues. CDR1 and CDR2 from the germline V gene are LGHNA and YNFKEQ. CDR3 bases: TGTGCCAGCAGCCAGAGGACAGGGGGCCGAAATCAGCCCCAGCATTTT. Protein: CASSQRTGGRNQPQHF.

The chain joins TRBV27 to TRBJ1-5; D not certain. V was trimmed by 5 bases and J by 3 bases, leaving 2 bases between them. Per the germline V gene, CDR1 is MNHEY and CDR2 is SMNVEV (reference sequence). The CDR3 has 11 amino acids. CDR3 nucleotides: TGTGCCAGCAGTCTCAATCAGCCCCAGCATTTT. It translates to CASSLNQPQHF.

Remarks on this clone: Sequence at one end of the junction differs from germline and may be a read error. The V and J genes are TRBV18 and TRBJ1-4; 9 positions agree with TRBD1. There are 15 residues in the CDR3. CDR1 is KGHSH and CDR2 is LQKENI in the germline V gene. The CDR3 loop is CASSTPGQGGEKLFF. In DNA, the CDR3 is TGTGCCAGCTCAACACCGGGACAGGGAGGTGAAAAACTGTTTTTT.

The rearrangement uses TRBV6-5 and TRBJ1-1; a possible D gene is TRBD1 (6 bases). In germline, CDR1 is MNHEY, CDR2 SVGAGI. The CDR3 is 11 amino acids. V was shortened by 7 bases and J by 5 bases, with 8 bases between the two germline ends. CDR3 coding DNA: TGTGCCAGCAAGGGGGGGACTGAAGCTTTCTTT. This sequence encodes CASKGGTEAFF.

V and J are TRBV19 and TRBJ1-5; possible D gene TRBD1, 5 bases. The CDR3 is 14 residues long. The germline CDR1 and CDR2 sequences are LNHDA and SQIVND (reference sequence). Trimming cost V 0 bases and J 6 bases, with 9 bases left between them. The CDR3 bases are TGTGCCAGTAGTATAGATGGGGGGAGTCAGCCCCAGCATTTT. The encoded protein is CASSIDGGSQPQHF. The full variable domain, completed using reference TRBV19 and TRBJ1-5, is DGGITQSPKYLFRKEGQNVTLSCEQNLNHDAMYWYRQDPGQGLRLIYYSQIVNDFQKGDIAEGYSVSREKKESFPLTVTSAQKNPTAFYLCASSIDGGSQPQHFGDGTRLSIL.

The CDR3 reads CASGRLAGEVYNEQFF. The CDR3 nucleotides are TGTGCCAGCGGTCGACTAGCGGGAGAGGTCTACAATGAGCAGTTCTTC. The V and J genes are TRBV2 and TRBJ2-1; 12 bases are shared with TRBD2. Germline V gene data show CDR1 as SNHLY and CDR2 as FYNNEI. This CDR3 spans 16 amino acids. V shed 8 bases and J 3 bases; nucleotides not matched to a gene: 8.

The chain uses TRBV29-1 and TRBJ2-1; D call uncertain. The CDR3 has 12 residues. The germline gives CDR1 SQVTM, CDR2 ANQGSEA. V shed 3 bases and J shed 9 bases, with 12 bases lying between them. The DNA of the CDR3 is TGCAGCGTTGAGGCTAGTGATCCTGAGCAGTTCTTC. Its protein product is CSVEASDPEQFF.

This chain connects TRBV7-9 to TRBJ2-7; weak D call: TRBD1 (6 bases). Trimming shortened V by 5 bases and J by 3 bases, and 14 bases separated the two germline ends. CDR3 length equals 14 residues. Germline lookup yields CDR1 SEHNR and CDR2 FQNEAQ (reference sequence). Here the CDR3 reads CASSQSGHLYEQYF. In nucleotides, the CDR3 is TGTGCCAGCAGCCAATCGGGACACCTCTACGAGCAGTACTTC.

This chain links TRBV20-1 with TRBJ1-5, with D perhaps TRBD1 (6 bases). Germline V CDR1 and CDR2: DFQATT, SNEGSKA (reference sequence). V was trimmed by 3 bases and J by 10 bases, leaving 10 bases between them. The CDR3 is 11 amino acids. This chain's CDR3 is CSASEGGPQHF. The CDR3 DNA is TGCAGTGCTAGTGAAGGGGGACCCCAGCATTTT.

CDR3 sequence (DNA): TGTGCCAGCAGTTACTCGAACCAGGGGAGACTGTACTTC. It codes for CASSYSNQGRLYF. This chain links TRBV6-5 with TRBJ2-5, with D perhaps matching TRBD1 (6 bases). Trimming shortened V by 0 bases and J by 13 bases, and 15 bases separated the two germline ends. This CDR3 is 13 amino acids long. The germline CDR1 and CDR2 sequences are MNHEY and SVGAGI.

In its sample, this clone was seen once. The J gene is TRBJ1-5, the V gene TRBV27, with D tentatively TRBD1 (5 bases). CDR3 length: 14 amino acids. Germline CDR1 MNHEY, CDR2 SMNVEV (reference sequence). V shed 5 bases and J shed 2 bases, with 10 bases lying between them. The CDR3 sequence: CASSAGLGNQPQHF. The DNA for the CDR3 is TGTGCCAGCAGTGCAGGGTTGGGCAATCAGCCCCAGCATTTT.